Listed below are T cell receptor beta chains from one sample, sequenced in a study of T cells in Graves' hyperthyroidism and ophthalmopathy. TCRdb reprocessed the multiplex PCR reads via MiXCR and lists one record per CDR3 protein. The table includes about 600,000 distinct CDR3 sequences, about 16% detected once. The source material was blood. The receptors here all came from a woman aged 40 to 55 with Graves' ophthalmopathy. The CDR3 runs from the conserved cysteine through the conserved F or W. Fields, in order: CDR3 protein, J gene, V gene.

CASSFMTGGIGAFF TRBJ1-1 TRBV12-3/TRBV12-4
CAIGPGQMGQETQYF TRBJ2-5 TRBV10-3
CASIEVLGGELFF TRBJ2-2 TRBV6-1
CASSYFTGADTEAFF TRBJ1-1 TRBV6-2/TRBV6-3
CASSLWGGYEQYF TRBJ2-7 TRBV28
CASSPGRGSYNEQFF TRBJ2-1 TRBV18
CASSSTGGVGELFF TRBJ2-2 TRBV6-1
CASSQIDSYEQYF TRBJ2-7 TRBV3-1
CASSLEGAGASTDTQYF TRBJ2-3 TRBV12-3/TRBV12-4
CSSRLANSNTQYF TRBJ2-3 TRBV20-1
CASSLWTLRGQFF . TRBV5-5
CAWSVPGSDTRYF TRBJ2-3 TRBV30
CASSLTPGFLLPTDTQYF TRBJ2-3 TRBV7-2
CASRVAGVVQETQYF TRBJ2-5 TRBV28
CAISAVVANTEAFF TRBJ1-1 TRBV10-3
CASSGNPDSYEQYF TRBJ2-7 TRBV11-2
CSAREGTGGAGEKLFF TRBJ1-4 TRBV20-1
CASSQGTGGYYGYTF TRBJ1-2 TRBV4-1
CASSFSGRGDEQFF TRBJ2-1 TRBV7-9
CASSKQGALVYEQYF TRBJ2-7 TRBV4-2
CATHSGTGAYEQYF TRBJ2-7 TRBV28
CASSPPDVAGAYNEQFF TRBJ2-1 TRBV19
CASSLQDPDTQYF TRBJ2-3 TRBV5-1
CASRGAGLGGGFF TRBJ2-1 TRBV7-2
CASSKQGALADTQYF TRBJ2-3 TRBV19
CASAQGNTGELFF TRBJ2-2 TRBV28
CASSYSPGPRVGEQETQYF TRBJ2-5 TRBV6-5
CASSFSGAVEAFF TRBJ1-1 TRBV12-3/TRBV12-4